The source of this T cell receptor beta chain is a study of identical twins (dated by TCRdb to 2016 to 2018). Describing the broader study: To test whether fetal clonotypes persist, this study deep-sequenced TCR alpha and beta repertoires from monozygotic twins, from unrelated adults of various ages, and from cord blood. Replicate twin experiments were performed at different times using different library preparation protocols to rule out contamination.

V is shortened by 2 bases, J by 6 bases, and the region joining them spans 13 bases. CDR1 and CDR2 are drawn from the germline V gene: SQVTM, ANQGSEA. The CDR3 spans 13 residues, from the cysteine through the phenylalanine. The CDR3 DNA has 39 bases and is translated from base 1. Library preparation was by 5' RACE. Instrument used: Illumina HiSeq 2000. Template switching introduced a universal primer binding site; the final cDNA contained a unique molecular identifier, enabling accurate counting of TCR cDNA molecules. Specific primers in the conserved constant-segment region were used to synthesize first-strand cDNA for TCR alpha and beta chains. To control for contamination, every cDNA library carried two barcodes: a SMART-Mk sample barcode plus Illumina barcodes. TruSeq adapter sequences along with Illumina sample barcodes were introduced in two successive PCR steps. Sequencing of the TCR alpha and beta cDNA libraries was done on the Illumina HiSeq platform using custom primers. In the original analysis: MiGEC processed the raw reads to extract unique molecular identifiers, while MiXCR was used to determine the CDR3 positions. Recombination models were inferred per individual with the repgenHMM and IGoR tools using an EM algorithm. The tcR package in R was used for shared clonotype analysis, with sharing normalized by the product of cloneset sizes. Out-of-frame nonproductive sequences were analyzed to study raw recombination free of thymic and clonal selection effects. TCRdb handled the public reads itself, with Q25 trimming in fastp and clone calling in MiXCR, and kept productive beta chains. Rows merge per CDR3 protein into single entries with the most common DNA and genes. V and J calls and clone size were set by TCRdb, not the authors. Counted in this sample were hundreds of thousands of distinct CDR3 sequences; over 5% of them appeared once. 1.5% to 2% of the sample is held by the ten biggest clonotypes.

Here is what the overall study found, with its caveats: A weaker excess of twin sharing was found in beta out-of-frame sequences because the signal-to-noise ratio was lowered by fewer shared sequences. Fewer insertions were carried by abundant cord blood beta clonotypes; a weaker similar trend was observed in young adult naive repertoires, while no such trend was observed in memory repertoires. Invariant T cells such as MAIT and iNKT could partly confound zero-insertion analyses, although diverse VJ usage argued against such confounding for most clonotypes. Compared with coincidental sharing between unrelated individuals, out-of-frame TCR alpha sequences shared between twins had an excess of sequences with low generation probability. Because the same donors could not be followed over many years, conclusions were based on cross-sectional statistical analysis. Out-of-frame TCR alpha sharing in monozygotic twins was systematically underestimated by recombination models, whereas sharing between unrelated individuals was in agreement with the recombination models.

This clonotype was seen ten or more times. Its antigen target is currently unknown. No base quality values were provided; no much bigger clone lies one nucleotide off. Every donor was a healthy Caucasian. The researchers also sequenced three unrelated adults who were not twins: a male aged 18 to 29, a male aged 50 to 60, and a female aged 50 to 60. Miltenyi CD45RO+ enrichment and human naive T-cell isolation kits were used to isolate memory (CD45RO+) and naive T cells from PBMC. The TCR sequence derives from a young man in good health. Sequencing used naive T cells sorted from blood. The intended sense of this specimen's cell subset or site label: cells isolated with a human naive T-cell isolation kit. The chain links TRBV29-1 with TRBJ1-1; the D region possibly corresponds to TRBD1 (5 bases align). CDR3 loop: CSVELQLRAEAFF. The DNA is TGCAGCGTTGAATTGCAGCTCAGGGCTGAAGCTTTCTTT.